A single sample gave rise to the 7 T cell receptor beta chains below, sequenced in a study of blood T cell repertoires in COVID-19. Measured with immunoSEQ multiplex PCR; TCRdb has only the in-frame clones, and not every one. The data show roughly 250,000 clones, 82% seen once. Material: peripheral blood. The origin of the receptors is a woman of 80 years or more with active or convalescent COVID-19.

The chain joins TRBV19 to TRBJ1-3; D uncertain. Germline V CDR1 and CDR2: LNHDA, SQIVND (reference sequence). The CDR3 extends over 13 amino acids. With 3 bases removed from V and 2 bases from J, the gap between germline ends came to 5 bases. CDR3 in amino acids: CASSIVAGNTIYF. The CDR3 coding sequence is TGTGCCAGTAGTATTGTCGCTGGAAACACCATATATTTT.

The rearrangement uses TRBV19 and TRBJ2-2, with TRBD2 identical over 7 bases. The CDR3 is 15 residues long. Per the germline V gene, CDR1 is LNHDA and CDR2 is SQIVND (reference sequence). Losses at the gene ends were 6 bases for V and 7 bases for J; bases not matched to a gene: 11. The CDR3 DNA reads TGTGCCAGTAGGCCCTCTTGGGAGGGTGGCGGGGAGCTGTTTTTT. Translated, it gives CASRPSWEGGGELFF.

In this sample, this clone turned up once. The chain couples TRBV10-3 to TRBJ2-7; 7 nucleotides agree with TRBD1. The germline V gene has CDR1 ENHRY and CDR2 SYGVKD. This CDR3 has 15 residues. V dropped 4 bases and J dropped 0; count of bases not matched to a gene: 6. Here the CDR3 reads CAISVGQSLSYEQYF. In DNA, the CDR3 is TGTGCCATCAGTGTGGGACAGAGCCTCTCCTACGAGCAGTACTTC.

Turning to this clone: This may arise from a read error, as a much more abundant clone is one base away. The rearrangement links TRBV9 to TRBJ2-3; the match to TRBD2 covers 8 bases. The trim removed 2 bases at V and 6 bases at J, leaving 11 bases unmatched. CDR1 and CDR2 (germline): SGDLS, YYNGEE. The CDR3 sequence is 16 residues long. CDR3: CASSVRVMASGDTQYF. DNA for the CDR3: TGTGCCAGCAGCGTCAGGGTTATGGCTAGCGGGGATACGCAGTATTTT. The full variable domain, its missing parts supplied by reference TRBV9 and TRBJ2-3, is DSGVTQTPKHLITATGQRVTLRCSPRSGDLSVYWYQQSLDQGLQFLIQYYNGEERAKGNILERFSAQQFPDLHSELNLSSLELGDSALYFCASSVRVMASGDTQYFGPGTRLTVL.

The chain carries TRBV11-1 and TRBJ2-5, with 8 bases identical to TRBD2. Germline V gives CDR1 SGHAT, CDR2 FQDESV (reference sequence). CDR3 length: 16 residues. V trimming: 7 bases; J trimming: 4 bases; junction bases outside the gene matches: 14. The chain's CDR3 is CASTHSPGLGRETQYF. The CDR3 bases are TGTGCCAGCACACACTCCCCGGGACTAGGTAGAGAGACCCAGTACTTC. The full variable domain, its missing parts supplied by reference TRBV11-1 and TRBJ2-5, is EAEVAQSPRYKITEKSQAVAFWCDPISGHATLYWYRQILGQGPELLVQFQDESVVDDSQLPKDRFSAERLKGVDSTLKIQPAELGDSAMYLCASTHSPGLGRETQYFGPGTRLLVL.

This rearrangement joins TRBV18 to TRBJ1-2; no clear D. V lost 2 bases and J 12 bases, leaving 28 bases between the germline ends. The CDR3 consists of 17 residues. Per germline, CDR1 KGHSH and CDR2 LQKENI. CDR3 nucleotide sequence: TGTGCCAGCTCACCAGAATCAGGCCTACAAACAGACAAACGTCACACCTTC. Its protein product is CASSPESGLQTDKRHTF.

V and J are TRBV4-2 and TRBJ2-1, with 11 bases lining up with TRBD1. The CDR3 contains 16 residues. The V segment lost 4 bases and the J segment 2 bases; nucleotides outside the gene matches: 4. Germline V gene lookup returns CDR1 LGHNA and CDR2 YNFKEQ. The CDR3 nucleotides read TGTGCCAGCAGCCCCTCGGGACAGGGGGCCTACAATGAGCAGTTCTTC. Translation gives CASSPSGQGAYNEQFF.